The entry that follows covers one T cell receptor (beta chain) sequence. The sample belongs to a study of beta chain features in type 1 diabetes. Background on the study: Age and gender were similar between patients and healthy donors, as were cell yields.

V lost 10 bases and J 2 bases, leaving 11 bases between the germline ends. CDR3 size: 12 residues. Germline V gene data show CDR1 as MDHEN and CDR2 as SYDVKM. Expressed TCRB transcripts got sequenced, as all isolated RNA was reverse transcribed. Sequencing was performed with immunoSEQ multiplex PCR; in TCRdb, only in-frame clones are kept and a portion is missing. Of 200,000 to 250,000 clones in the sample, 55% to 70% were seen once. This clonotype was sampled from a man aged 25-45 years in good health. Specimen: naive CD4+ T cells from blood. The chain uses TRBV28 and TRBJ1-2; D not resolved. The chain's CDR3 is CATGRPNYGYTF. The DNA of the CDR3 is TGTGCCACCGGGAGACCAAACTATGGCTACACCTTC.